Listed here are 19 T cell receptor beta chains from one sample, sequenced in a study of blood T cells in healthy people across ages. A second PCR, run for about 7 to 12 cycles, used a sample-barcoded 5' primer plus a J-beta primer mix. TCRdb passed the 5' RACE reads through MiXCR, listing each CDR3 protein once. The sample consists of fewer than 1 million distinct CDR3 sequences, about 42% of them appearing once. Sequenced sample: blood. Source of these receptors: a man aged 60 to 69 in good health.

The V gene is TRBV6-6, the J gene TRBJ1-5; 7 bases line up with TRBD1. The CDR3 sequence is 15 residues long. Germline assignment: CDR1 MNHNY and CDR2 SVGAGI (reference sequence). Here the CDR3 reads CSSRDSYSYNQPQHF. The DNA of the CDR3 is TGTTCGTCGAGGGACAGCTATTCCTACAATCAGCCCCAGCATTTT.

In regard to this clonotype: At one end the junction does not follow the germline gene, possibly because of a read error. The rearrangement joins TRBV11-2 to TRBJ2-5, with D tentatively TRBD2 (5 bases). The CDR3 totals 16 residues. Germline loops: CDR1 SGHAT, CDR2 FQNNGV. DNA of the CDR3: TGTGCCGGCAGCTTAGGTTTAGGGCTAGCCATGGAGACCCAGTACTTC. Protein sequence: CAGSLGLGLAMETQYF.

DNA for the CDR3: TGTGCCAGCAGTTCCAGAATCCCAGAGACCCAGTACTTC. It translates to CASSSRIPETQYF. The chain recombines TRBV6-5 with TRBJ2-5; no clear D. Per germline, CDR1 MNHEY and CDR2 SVGAGI. V gave up 4 bases and J gave up 4 bases, with 10 bases separating them. The CDR3 is made up of 13 amino acids.

This clonotype was counted only a few times. The chain combines TRBV5-5 with TRBJ1-6, with 12 nucleotides matching TRBD1. Germline trimming cut 2 bases from V and 1 base from J; bases unmatched to any gene: 4. CDR3 length: 18 amino acids. CDR1 and CDR2 (germline): SGHKS, YYEKEE (reference sequence). The CDR3 loop reads CASSFGDRGLSYNSPLHF. CDR3 in DNA: TGTGCCAGCAGCTTTGGGGACAGGGGGCTGTCCTATAATTCACCCCTCCACTTT.

V is TRBV2 and J is TRBJ1-1; a weak D match, TRBD1 (5 bases). Germline V gene data show CDR1 as SNHLY and CDR2 as FYNNEI. The CDR3 runs to 13 residues. The germline V and J ends were trimmed by 7 bases and 7 bases, with 16 bases remaining between them. CDR3 loop: CASTKFDSFEAFF. CDR3 sequence (DNA): TGTGCCAGCACTAAGTTCGACAGCTTTGAAGCTTTCTTT.

The J gene is TRBJ2-1, the V gene TRBV6-6, with D perhaps matching TRBD2 (7 bases). Deletions cut 6 bases from V and 6 bases from J, with 18 bases between. Germline V gene lookup returns CDR1 MNHNY and CDR2 SVGAGI (reference sequence). The CDR3 length is 15 residues. CDR3 residues: CASRKEGEGGNEQFF. The CDR3 nucleotides read TGTGCCAGCAGAAAGGAGGGGGAGGGGGGCAATGAGCAGTTCTTC.

This chain joins TRBV6-2 or TRBV6-3 and TRBJ2-7; 10 bases fit TRBD1. Germline CDR1 MNHEY, CDR2 SVGEGT. The CDR3 consists of 15 residues. The V and J ends lost 4 bases and 2 bases, in that order; junction bases with no gene match: 5. CDR3 nucleotide sequence: TGTGCCAGCAGTTGGATCGGGACAGGGGCCTACGAGCAGTACTTC. Translated, it gives CASSWIGTGAYEQYF.

DNA of the CDR3: TGTGCCAGCAGTTTATTTGGGCAGGGGATGAACGAGCAGTACTTC. The encoded protein is CASSLFGQGMNEQYF. The rearrangement uses TRBV12-3 or TRBV12-4 and TRBJ2-7; TRBD1 is a possible D gene (6 bases). V was shortened by 2 bases and J by 5 bases, with 16 bases between the two germline ends. The CDR3 runs 15 residues.

This clonotype was observed once. This sequence joins TRBV30 and TRBJ2-4, with D possibly TRBD2 on 5 matching bases. Germline lookup yields CDR1 GTSNPN and CDR2 SVGIG (reference sequence). Trimming cost V 4 bases and J 0 bases, with 7 bases left between them. The CDR3 spans 13 residues. CDR3 residues: CAWKGLAKNIQYF. CDR3 coding DNA: TGTGCCTGGAAAGGACTAGCCAAAAACATTCAGTACTTC.

This clonotype was counted only a few times. The genes are TRBV3-1 and TRBJ1-2; TRBD1 is a possible D gene (5 bases). CDR1 is LGHDT and CDR2 is YNNKEL in the germline V gene (reference sequence). The CDR3 contains 13 residues. The V end was cut by 5 bases, the J end by 6 bases, with 13 bases between. The chain's CDR3 is CASSRTQADGYTF. CDR3 DNA: TGTGCCAGCAGCAGGACACAGGCCGATGGCTACACCTTC.

On this clonotype: This may come from a read error, since a much larger clone is one base off. The chain employs TRBV5-1 and TRBJ2-1; TRBD1 agrees at 9 bases. Judging by the DNA end, TRBJ2-7 fits better; the J call may be wrong. Germline V lookup: CDR1 SGHRS, CDR2 YFSETQ. This CDR3 spans 15 amino acids. The CDR3 protein is CASSSGTGKYNEQYF. The DNA of the CDR3 is TGCGCCAGCAGCAGCGGGACAGGGAAATACAATGAGCAGTACTTC.

V and J are TRBV6-2 or TRBV6-3 and TRBJ2-3, with D perhaps matching TRBD1 (6 bases). V was cut by 4 bases and J by 3 bases, with 14 bases left in between. CDR3 length: 15 residues. Looked up from germline, CDR1 is MNHEY and CDR2 is SVGEGT. CDR3 nucleotides: TGTGCCAGCAGTTCCCAGGGGTCGAGTACAGATACGCAGTATTTT. This sequence encodes CASSSQGSSTDTQYF.

This clonotype was recorded once. The J gene is TRBJ2-1, the V gene TRBV7-2; D gene ambiguous. This CDR3 comprises 17 residues. The V gene's germline CDR1 is SGHTA and CDR2 FQGNSA. The V end was cut by 4 bases, the J end by 1 base, with 17 bases between. The chain's CDR3 is CASSSQVSALSYNEQFF. The CDR3 DNA reads TGTGCCAGCAGCTCCCAGGTATCAGCGCTGTCCTACAATGAGCAGTTCTTC.

This clonotype was observed a few times. The rearrangement uses TRBV24-1 and TRBJ2-7, with D possibly being TRBD2 (5 bases). This CDR3 is 10 amino acids long. V lost 8 bases, J lost 5 bases, and 6 bases lay in between. Germline V gene data show CDR1 as KGHDR and CDR2 as SFDVKD. The CDR3 here is CATKRHEQYF. For the CDR3, the DNA is TGTGCCACCAAGCGGCACGAGCAGTACTTC.

CDR3 protein: CASRTGGSSTEAFF. The CDR3 bases are TGTGCCAGTCGGACAGGGGGCTCATCAACTGAAGCTTTCTTT. This chain links TRBV27 with TRBJ1-1; 11 positions agree with TRBD1. J gave up 5 bases and V 9 bases, and 8 bases lay outside the gene matches. The CDR3 totals 14 residues. Germline values: CDR1 MNHEY, CDR2 SMNVEV (reference sequence).

This clonotype was seen more than once but under ten times. This chain links TRBV2 with TRBJ2-1, with D perhaps TRBD1 or TRBD2 (6 bases each). Germline V lookup: CDR1 SNHLY, CDR2 FYNNEI. V was trimmed by 10 bases and J by 4 bases, leaving 14 bases between them. This CDR3 is built from 13 residues. CDR3 region: CATTGSGYNEQFF. The DNA for the CDR3 is TGTGCCACCACAGGGAGCGGGTACAATGAGCAGTTCTTC.

The chain recombines TRBV11-2 with TRBJ2-4; perhaps TRBD1 as D (5 bases). The DNA end is more similar to TRBJ2-7, so the J call may be wrong. CDR1 SGHAT and CDR2 FQNNGV come from the germline V gene. The CDR3 is 15 amino acids. DNA of the CDR3: TGTGCCAGCAGCTTAGAGGGCAGGGATGTTTACGAGCAGTACTTC. It codes for CASSLEGRDVYEQYF.

The chain couples TRBV20-1 to TRBJ2-5, with D uncertain. The CDR3 has 14 residues. Looked up from germline, CDR1 is DFQATT and CDR2 is SNEGSKA (reference sequence). Trimming left V 2 bases short and J 0 bases short, with 10 bases between. The CDR3: CSARRTTYQETQYF. Written as DNA, the CDR3 is TGCAGTGCTAGACGGACCACTTACCAAGAGACCCAGTACTTC.

The table lists this clonotype with many counts. This chain links TRBV4-3 with TRBJ1-2; D is ambiguous. The V end lost 0 bases, the J end lost 7 bases, and 12 bases lay between the germline ends. CDR3 size: 14 residues. Germline V CDR1 and CDR2: LGHNA, YSLEER. In nucleotides, the CDR3 is TGCGCCAGCAGCCAAGATCATTCGGGGAGTGGCTACACCTTC. Translated, it gives CASSQDHSGSGYTF.